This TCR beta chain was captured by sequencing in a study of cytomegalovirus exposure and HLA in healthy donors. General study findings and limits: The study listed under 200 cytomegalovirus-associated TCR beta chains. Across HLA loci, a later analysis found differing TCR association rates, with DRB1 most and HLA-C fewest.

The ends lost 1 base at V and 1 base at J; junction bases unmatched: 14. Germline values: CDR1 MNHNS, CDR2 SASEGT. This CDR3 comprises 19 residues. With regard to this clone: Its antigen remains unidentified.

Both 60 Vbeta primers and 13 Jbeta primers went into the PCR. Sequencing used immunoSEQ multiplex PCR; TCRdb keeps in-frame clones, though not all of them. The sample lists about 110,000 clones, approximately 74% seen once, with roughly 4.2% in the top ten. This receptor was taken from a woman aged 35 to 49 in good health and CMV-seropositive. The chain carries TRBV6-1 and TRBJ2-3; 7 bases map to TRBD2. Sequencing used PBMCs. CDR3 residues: CASSEEGFSGYLGTDTQYF. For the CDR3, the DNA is TGTGCCAGCAGTGAAGAAGGGTTTAGCGGGTACCTTGGCACAGATACGCAGTATTTT.